These 7 T cell receptor beta chains came from one sample sequenced in a study of T cell repertoires in cytomegalovirus infection. MiXCR, run by TCRdb on the reads, gives a single entry per CDR3 protein. This table has 170,000 or so distinct CDR3 sequences, roughly 14% appearing once. Source material: PBMCs. These receptors were taken from a human donor in good health (CMV status not recorded). Some clones in this sample may be carry-over from other donors' samples.

This clonotype was seen ten or more times. This chain uses TRBV12-3 or TRBV12-4 with TRBJ2-2, with TRBD1 matching 8 bases. V dropped 7 bases and J dropped 6; count of bases not matched to a gene: 7. The CDR3 totals 14 residues. This CDR3 reads CASTATGASGELFF. CDR3 sequence (DNA): TGTGCCAGCACCGCGACAGGGGCGTCCGGGGAGCTGTTTTTT.

This clonotype was counted between two and nine times. This chain connects TRBV9 to TRBJ2-7; a possible D gene is TRBD2 (6 bases). Germline V gives CDR1 SGDLS, CDR2 YYNGEE. This CDR3 is 14 amino acids long. V lost 3 bases and J lost 3, with 13 bases in between. CDR3 sequence (DNA): TGTGCCAGCAGCGCCGGGGACTCCAGCTACGAGCAGTACTTC. It specifies CASSAGDSSYEQYF.

The V gene is TRBV29-1, the J gene TRBJ2-7, with TRBD2 matching 16 bases. This CDR3 is built from 16 residues. Looked up from germline, CDR1 is SQVTM and CDR2 is ANQGSEA. The J segment lost 2 bases and the V segment lost 4 bases, leaving 5 bases of the junction unmatched. The CDR3 loop is CSVVGLAGGNPYEQYF. The CDR3 nucleotides read TGCAGCGTTGTGGGACTAGCGGGAGGGAACCCCTACGAGCAGTACTTC.

This clonotype was found many times. This sequence joins TRBV11-2 and TRBJ2-1; D gene unclear. Germline V gene data show CDR1 as SGHAT and CDR2 as FQNNGV. Trimming took off 3 bases at V and 8 bases at J, with 14 bases between the two ends. This CDR3 has 14 residues. The CDR3 DNA reads TGTGCCAGCAGCTTGTCGAACAGTAACCATGAGCAGTTCTTC. Translating gives CASSLSNSNHEQFF.

The genes are TRBV12-3 or TRBV12-4 and TRBJ2-5, with 8 bases lining up with TRBD2. Trimming cost V 7 bases and J 5 bases; bases outside gene matches: 3. This CDR3 comprises 12 residues. The CDR3 DNA reads as TGTGCCAGCACCGGGGGGGCGGAGACCCAGTACTTC. It codes for CASTGGAETQYF.

This clonotype has a handful of counts. The chain combines TRBV29-1 with TRBJ1-1, with a weak D call TRBD1 (5 bases). The germline CDR1 and CDR2 sequences are SQVTM and ANQGSEA. The CDR3 contains 12 residues. V lost 6 bases and J 4 bases, leaving 12 bases between the germline ends. The CDR3 sequence is CSVPDGGTEAFF. CDR3 coding DNA: TGCAGCGTCCCCGACGGGGGCACTGAAGCTTTCTTT.

In this sample, this clonotype turned up a few times. J is TRBJ2-7 and V is TRBV6-2 or TRBV6-3; D remains unclear. This CDR3 comprises 15 residues. The germline V and J ends were trimmed by 7 bases and 5 bases, with 21 bases remaining between them. The germline V gene encodes CDR1 MNHEY and CDR2 SVGEGT. This CDR3 is CASNNQHLFANEQYF. In DNA, the CDR3 is TGTGCCAGCAATAACCAGCACCTATTTGCCAACGAGCAGTACTTC.